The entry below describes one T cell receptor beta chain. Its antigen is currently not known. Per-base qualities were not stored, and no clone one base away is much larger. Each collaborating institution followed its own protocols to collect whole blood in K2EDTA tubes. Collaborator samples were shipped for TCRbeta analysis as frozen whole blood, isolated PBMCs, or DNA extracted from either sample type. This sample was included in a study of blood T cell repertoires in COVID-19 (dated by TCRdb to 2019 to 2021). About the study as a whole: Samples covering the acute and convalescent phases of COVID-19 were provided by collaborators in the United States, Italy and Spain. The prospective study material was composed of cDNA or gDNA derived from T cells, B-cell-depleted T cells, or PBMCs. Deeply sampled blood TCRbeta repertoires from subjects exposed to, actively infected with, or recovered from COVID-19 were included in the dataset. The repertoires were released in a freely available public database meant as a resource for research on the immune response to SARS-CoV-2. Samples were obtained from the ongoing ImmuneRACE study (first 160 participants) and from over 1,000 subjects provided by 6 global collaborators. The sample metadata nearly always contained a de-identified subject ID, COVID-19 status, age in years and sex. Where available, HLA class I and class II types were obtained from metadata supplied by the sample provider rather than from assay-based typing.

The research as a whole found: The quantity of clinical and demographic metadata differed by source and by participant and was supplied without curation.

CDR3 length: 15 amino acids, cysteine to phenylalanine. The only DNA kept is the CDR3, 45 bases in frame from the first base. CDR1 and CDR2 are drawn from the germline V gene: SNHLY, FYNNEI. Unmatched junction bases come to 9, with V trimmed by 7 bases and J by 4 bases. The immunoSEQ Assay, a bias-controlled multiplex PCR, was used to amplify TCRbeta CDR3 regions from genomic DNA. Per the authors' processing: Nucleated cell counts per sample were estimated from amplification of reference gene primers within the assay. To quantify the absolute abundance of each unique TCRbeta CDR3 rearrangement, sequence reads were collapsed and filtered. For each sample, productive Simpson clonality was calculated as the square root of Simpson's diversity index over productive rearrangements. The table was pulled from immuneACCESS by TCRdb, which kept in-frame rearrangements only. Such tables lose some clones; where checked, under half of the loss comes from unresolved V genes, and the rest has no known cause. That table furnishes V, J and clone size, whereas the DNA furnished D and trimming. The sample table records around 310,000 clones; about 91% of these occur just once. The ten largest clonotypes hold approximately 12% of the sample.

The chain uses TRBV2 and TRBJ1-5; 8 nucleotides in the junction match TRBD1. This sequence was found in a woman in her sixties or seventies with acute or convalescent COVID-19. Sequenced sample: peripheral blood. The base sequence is TGTGCCAGCAATCGAGACAGGGGATCAAATCAGCCCCAGCATTTT. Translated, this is CASNRDRGSNQPQHF. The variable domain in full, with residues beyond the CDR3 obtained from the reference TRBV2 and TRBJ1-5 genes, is EPEVTQTPSHQVTQMGQEVILRCVPISNHLYFYWYRQILGQKVEFLVSFYNNEISEKSEIFDDQFSVERPDGSNFTLKIRSTKLEDSAMYFCASNRDRGSNQPQHFGDGTRLSIL.